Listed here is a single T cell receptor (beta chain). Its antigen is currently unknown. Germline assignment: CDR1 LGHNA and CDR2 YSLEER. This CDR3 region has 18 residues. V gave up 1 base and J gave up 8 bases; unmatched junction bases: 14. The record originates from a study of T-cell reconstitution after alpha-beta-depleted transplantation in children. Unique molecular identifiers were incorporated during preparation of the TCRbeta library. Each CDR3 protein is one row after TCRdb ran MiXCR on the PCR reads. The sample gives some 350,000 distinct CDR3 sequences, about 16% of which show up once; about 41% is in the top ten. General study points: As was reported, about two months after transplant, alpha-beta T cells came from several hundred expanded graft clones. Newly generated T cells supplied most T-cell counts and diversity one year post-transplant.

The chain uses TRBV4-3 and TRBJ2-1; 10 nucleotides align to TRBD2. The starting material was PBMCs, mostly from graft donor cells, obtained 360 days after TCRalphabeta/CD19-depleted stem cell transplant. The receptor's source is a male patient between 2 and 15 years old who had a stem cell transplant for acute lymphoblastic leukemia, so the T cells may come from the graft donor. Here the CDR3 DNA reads TGCGCCAGCAGCCAAGTTTCGGCGACTAGCGGGTTTAGCCATGAGCAGTTCTTC. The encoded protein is CASSQVSATSGFSHEQFF.